Listed below are T cell receptor beta chains from one sample, sequenced in a study of blood T cell repertoires in COVID-19. TCRdb's table, derived via immunoSEQ multiplex PCR, lists solely in-frame clones and lacks some. The profile shows approximately 130,000 clones, around 83% of them singletons. What was sequenced was peripheral blood. The receptor source for this set is a human donor in a cohort sampled during active COVID-19. Each CDR3 is given with its conserved first and last residue. A D gene is named only where the DNA matches it firmly. Expanded clones are given a class, and other clones once, few, many or no size at all.

D: NA; size: once; V: TRBV5-1; J: TRBJ1-2; DNA: TGCGCCAGCAGCCAGCAGGGCCTGGGGAATTTTAACTATGGCTACACCTTC; CDR3: CASSQQGLGNFNYGYTF
D: NA; size: once; V: TRBV20-1; J: TRBJ2-5; DNA: TGCAGTTCATTCAGGGGCGAGACCCAGTACTTC; CDR3: CSSFRGETQYF
D: TRBD1; size: NA; V: TRBV11-3; J: TRBJ1-6; DNA: TGTGCCAGCAGCGCGGGACAGCCGAATTCACCCCTCCACTTT; CDR3: CASSAGQPNSPLHF
D: NA; size: NA; V: TRBV30; J: TRBJ1-5; DNA: TGTGCCTGGAGTTTCTATGGTAGCAATCAGCCCCAGCATTTT; CDR3: CAWSFYGSNQPQHF
D: NA; size: NA; V: TRBV11-2; J: TRBJ1-1; DNA: TGTGCCAGCAGCTTAGGTTCAATCCACACTGAAGCTTTCTTT; CDR3: CASSLGSIHTEAFF
D: TRBD2; size: NA; V: TRBV6-2/TRBV6-3; J: TRBJ2-5; DNA: TGTGCCAGCAGTTACTCATCTCTAGCGGGCGAGACCCAGTACTTC; CDR3: CASSYSSLAGETQYF
D: NA; size: NA; V: TRBV19; J: TRBJ1-3; DNA: TGTGCCAGTAGTATCCTCTCTGGAAACACCATATATTTT; CDR3: CASSILSGNTIYF
D: NA; size: NA; V: TRBV11-3; J: TRBJ2-5; DNA: TGTGCCAGCAGCTTAGTCACTTCGACTATAGGGACCCAGTACTTC; CDR3: CASSLVTSTIGTQYF
D: NA; size: NA; V: TRBV2; J: TRBJ2-1; DNA: TGTGCCAGCAAGAAACAGTACAATGAGCAGTTCTTC; CDR3: CASKKQYNEQFF
D: NA; size: NA; V: TRBV9; J: TRBJ1-6; DNA: TGTGCCAGCAGCTTGGGGGGGGGAAATTCACCCCTCCACTTT; CDR3: CASSLGGGNSPLHF
D: NA; size: NA; V: TRBV6-5; J: TRBJ1-4; DNA: TGTGCCAGCATCCCCAGGGTTAAGGAAAAACTGTTTTTT; CDR3: CASIPRVKEKLFF
D: NA; size: once; V: TRBV13; J: TRBJ1-2; DNA: TGTGCCAGCAGCTTAGGGAGTAACTATGGCTACACCTTC; CDR3: CASSLGSNYGYTF
D: NA; size: once; V: TRBV7-6; J: TRBJ2-5; DNA: TGTGCCAGCAGCTTACTAGCCCAAGAGACCCAGTACTTC; CDR3: CASSLLAQETQYF
D: NA; size: NA; V: TRBV7-8; J: TRBJ1-5; DNA: TGTGCCAGCAGTCAATTGGCTTGGACAGCCGATCAGCCCCAGCATTTT; CDR3: CASSQLAWTADQPQHF
D: NA; size: NA; V: TRBV6-5; J: TRBJ2-1; DNA: TGTGCCAGCAGTTACTCTCCCGCGGGACGAAATAATGAGCAGTTCTTC; CDR3: CASSYSPAGRNNEQFF
D: NA; size: NA; V: TRBV3-1/TRBV3-2; J: TRBJ2-7; DNA: TGTGCCAGCAGCCGTCCAGCGAAACGTTCTTTCGGGTACGAGCAGTACTTC; CDR3: CASSRPAKRSFGYEQYF
D: NA; size: NA; V: TRBV7-2; J: TRBJ2-2; DNA: TGTGCCAGCAGCTTATCCGCCGGGGAGCTGTTTTTT; CDR3: CASSLSAGELFF
D: NA; size: NA; V: TRBV9; J: TRBJ2-3; DNA: TGTGCCAGCAGCGTAACGGGGAGTCTAGATACGCAGTATTTT; CDR3: CASSVTGSLDTQYF
D: NA; size: once; V: TRBV4-3; J: TRBJ2-2; DNA: TGCGCCAGCAGCCAAGACGCCGCCACTTACACCGGGGAGCTGTTTTTT; CDR3: CASSQDAATYTGELFF
D: NA; size: NA; V: TRBV7-2; J: TRBJ1-1; DNA: TGTGCCAGCAGCTTAGCAGGGGCCAACACTGAAGCTTTCTTT; CDR3: CASSLAGANTEAFF
D: NA; size: NA; V: TRBV6-2/TRBV6-3; J: TRBJ2-6; DNA: TGTGCCAGCAGTCTACAGGTCCCCTCTGGGGCCAACGTCCTGACTTTC; CDR3: CASSLQVPSGANVLTF
D: NA; size: NA; V: TRBV12-3/TRBV12-4; J: TRBJ2-1; DNA: TGTGCCAGCAGTTCCACTAATCGCAATGAGCAGTTCTTC; CDR3: CASSSTNRNEQFF
D: TRBD1; size: NA; V: TRBV19; J: TRBJ1-4; DNA: TGTGCCAGTAGACCCGAACAGGGGGCGTTTCGGGAAAAACTGTTTTTT; CDR3: CASRPEQGAFREKLFF
D: NA; size: NA; V: TRBV6-6; J: TRBJ1-1; DNA: TGTGCCAGCACCCCGGGTACCCTGAACACTGAAGCTTTCTTT; CDR3: CASTPGTLNTEAFF
D: TRBD1; size: NA; V: TRBV2; J: TRBJ2-1; DNA: TGTGCCAGCACCAGAACAGGGGGTGCCTACAATGAGCAGTTCTTC; CDR3: CASTRTGGAYNEQFF
D: NA; size: NA; V: TRBV5-4; J: TRBJ1-1; DNA: TGTGCCAGCAGCTCCCGACAGTCCACTGAAGCTTTCTTT; CDR3: CASSSRQSTEAFF
D: NA; size: NA; V: TRBV15; J: TRBJ1-4; DNA: TGTGCCACCAGCAGAGCGAGTGAAAAACTGTTTTTT; CDR3: CATSRASEKLFF
D: NA; size: NA; V: TRBV19; J: TRBJ2-3; DNA: TGTGCCAGTAGTATCTTTCAGGGAACAGATACGCAGTATTTT; CDR3: CASSIFQGTDTQYF
D: NA; size: NA; V: TRBV18; J: TRBJ2-3; DNA: TGTGCCATTAATACGCAGTATTTT; CDR3: CAINTQYF
D: NA; size: NA; V: TRBV7-8; J: TRBJ2-2; DNA: TGTGCCAGCAGCTTAGCCCCTCGCGGAGGGGGGGCCTTGGGCGGGGAGCTGTTTTTT; CDR3: CASSLAPRGGGALGGELFF
D: NA; size: NA; V: TRBV27; J: TRBJ2-2; DNA: TGTGCCAGCAGCCGGTTCCGAACAGATACCGGGGAGCTGTTTTTT; CDR3: CASSRFRTDTGELFF
D: NA; size: NA; V: TRBV7-2; J: TRBJ1-1; DNA: TGTGCCAGCAGCATGGACTTGTCGACCACTGAAGCTTTCTTT; CDR3: CASSMDLSTTEAFF
D: TRBD1; size: NA; V: TRBV5-8; J: TRBJ1-1; DNA: TGTGCCAGCAGCTCAAATGGACAGGTGAACACTGAAGCTTTCTTT; CDR3: CASSSNGQVNTEAFF
D: TRBD1; size: NA; V: TRBV14; J: TRBJ1-2; DNA: TGTGCCAGCAGCCTCAGGGGGCCGGGCTCGGCTAACTATGGCTACACCTTC; CDR3: CASSLRGPGSANYGYTF
D: NA; size: NA; V: TRBV5-1; J: TRBJ1-1; DNA: TGCGCCAGCAGGTCAGGGGAAGGAACTGAAGCTTTCTTT; CDR3: CASRSGEGTEAFF
D: NA; size: NA; V: TRBV18; J: TRBJ1-2; DNA: TGTGCCAGCTCACCTTCCGGGGGGACTGGCTACACCTTC; CDR3: CASSPSGGTGYTF
D: TRBD1; size: many; V: TRBV4-1; J: TRBJ1-1; DNA: TGCGCCAGCAGCCCAATGGGACAGGGGAACACTGAAGCTTTCTTT; CDR3: CASSPMGQGNTEAFF
D: NA; size: NA; V: TRBV7-2; J: TRBJ2-3; DNA: TGTGCCAGCAGCTCCAGGAGGGGTACGCAGTATTTT; CDR3: CASSSRRGTQYF
D: TRBD1; size: NA; V: TRBV5-6; J: TRBJ1-6; DNA: TGTGCCAGCAGCTTGGACAGGGGTTCACCCCTCCACTTT; CDR3: CASSLDRGSPLHF
D: NA; size: NA; V: TRBV5-6; J: TRBJ1-1; DNA: TGTGCCAGCAGCTTGCGTCCGAACACTGAAGCTTTCTTT; CDR3: CASSLRPNTEAFF
D: NA; size: NA; V: TRBV10-3; J: TRBJ2-3; DNA: TGTGCCATCAGTGAGCTCCTACTACCAAGCACAGATACGCAGTATTTT; CDR3: CAISELLLPSTDTQYF